A single sample is the source of the 8 T cell receptor beta chains below, sequenced in a study of patients and donors after allogeneic stem cell transplantation. Each CDR3 protein gets one entry after TCRdb re-called the RT-PCR reads with MiXCR. The table includes under 200,000 distinct CDR3 sequences, roughly 30% detected once. Material for sequencing was blood, either unsorted or a sorted T cell fraction (not recorded which). The receptors come from a human donor who was either an allogeneic HSCT recipient or a stem cell or donor lymphocyte infusion donor (not recorded which). It is not recorded whose cells these are; they may come from a transplant donor.

The gene calls are TRBV5-1 and TRBJ2-4, with a possible D match to TRBD2 (5 bases). This CDR3 comprises 15 residues. Per germline, CDR1 SGHRS and CDR2 YFSETQ. V lost 4 bases, J lost 0 bases, and 11 bases lay in between. The CDR3 sequence: CASSPVAGAKNIQYF. CDR3 nucleotide sequence: TGCGCCAGCAGCCCCGTTGCGGGAGCCAAAAACATTCAGTACTTC.

The chain joins TRBV7-9 to TRBJ1-4; maybe TRBD1 (5 bases). The CDR3 consists of 16 residues. Looked up from germline, CDR1 is SEHNR and CDR2 is FQNEAQ (reference sequence). The V end was cut by 5 bases, the J end by 0 bases, with 13 bases between. The chain's CDR3 is CASSPSVGATNEKLFF. In DNA form, the CDR3 reads TGTGCCAGCAGCCCCTCAGTGGGGGCAACTAATGAAAAACTGTTTTTT.

This clonotype was found a few times. The V gene is TRBV6-5, the J gene TRBJ2-7; TRBD2 matches 10 bases. Germline V gives CDR1 MNHEY, CDR2 SVGAGI. Trimming at V came to 0 bases and at J to 3 bases, leaving 5 bases not matched to a gene. This CDR3 is 16 amino acids long. The DNA of the CDR3 is TGTGCCAGCAGTTACTCGTCGCCTAGCGGGGGCTACGAGCAGTACTTC. It codes for CASSYSSPSGGYEQYF.

V usage is TRBV5-1 and J usage is TRBJ2-1, with 11 positions matching TRBD2. Trimming removed 1 base from V and 8 bases from J; junction bases left unmatched: 5. Germline assignment: CDR1 SGHRS and CDR2 YFSETQ. This CDR3 spans 15 amino acids. The CDR3 DNA follows: TGCGCCAGCAGCTTGCGGACTAGCGGGTGGTATGAGCAGTTCTTC. Its translation: CASSLRTSGWYEQFF.

This chain links TRBV24-1 with TRBJ2-5; 8 bases are a match to TRBD1. This CDR3 comprises 13 residues. Per germline, CDR1 KGHDR and CDR2 SFDVKD. J gave up 5 bases and V 9 bases, and 7 bases lay outside the gene matches. The CDR3 region is CATGQGAVETQYF. The CDR3 DNA reads as TGTGCCACCGGGCAGGGGGCTGTCGAGACCCAGTACTTC.

The V gene is TRBV5-1, the J gene TRBJ2-7, with 8 positions matching TRBD1. CDR3 length: 14 amino acids. V shed 3 bases and J 8 bases; nucleotides not matched to a gene: 10. Per germline, CDR1 SGHRS and CDR2 YFSETQ. This chain's CDR3 is CASSSGQGSTKQYF. The DNA of the CDR3 is TGCGCCAGCAGCTCCGGACAGGGCTCTACGAAGCAGTACTTC.

The gene calls are TRBV6-2 or TRBV6-3 and TRBJ2-7; 9 bases line up with TRBD1. After removal of 8 bases from V and 6 bases from J, the junction contained 14 bases not matched to a gene. The germline V gene encodes CDR1 MNHEY and CDR2 SVGEGT. The CDR3 extends over 15 amino acids. As DNA, the CDR3 is TGTGCCAGCGTCTTAACAGGGGGCAGTTTGTTCGAGCAGTACTTC. Its protein is CASVLTGGSLFEQYF.

The chain carries TRBV24-1 and TRBJ2-1; TRBD1 aligns across 11 bases. Germline V gene sequence: CDR1 KGHDR, CDR2 SFDVKD. The V and J ends lost 9 bases and 9 bases, in that order; junction bases with no gene match: 9. The CDR3 has 14 residues. CDR3 DNA: TGTGCCACCGACCGGGACAGGGGGTCCGGTGAGCAGTTCTTC. As protein: CATDRDRGSGEQFF.